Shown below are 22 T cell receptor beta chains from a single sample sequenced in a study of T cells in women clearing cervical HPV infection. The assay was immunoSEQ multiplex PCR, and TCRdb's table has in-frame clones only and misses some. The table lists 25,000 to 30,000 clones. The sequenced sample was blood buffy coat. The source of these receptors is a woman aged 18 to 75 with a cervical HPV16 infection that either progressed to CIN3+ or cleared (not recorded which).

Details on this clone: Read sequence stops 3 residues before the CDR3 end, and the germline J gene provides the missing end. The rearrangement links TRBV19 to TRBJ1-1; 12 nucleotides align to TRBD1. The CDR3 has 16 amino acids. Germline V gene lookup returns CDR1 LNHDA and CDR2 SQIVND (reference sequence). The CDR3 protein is CASSPSPGQGAGEAFF. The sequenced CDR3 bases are TGTGCCAGTAGTCCCAGCCCGGGACAGGGGGCTGGAGAA.

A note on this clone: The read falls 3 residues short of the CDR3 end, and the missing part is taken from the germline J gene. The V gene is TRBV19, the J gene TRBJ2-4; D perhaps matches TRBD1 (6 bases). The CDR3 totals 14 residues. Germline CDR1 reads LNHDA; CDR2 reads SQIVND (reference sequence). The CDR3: CASSITGTNYGQYF. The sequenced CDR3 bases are TGTGCCAGTAGTATAACCGGGACAAACTATGGT.

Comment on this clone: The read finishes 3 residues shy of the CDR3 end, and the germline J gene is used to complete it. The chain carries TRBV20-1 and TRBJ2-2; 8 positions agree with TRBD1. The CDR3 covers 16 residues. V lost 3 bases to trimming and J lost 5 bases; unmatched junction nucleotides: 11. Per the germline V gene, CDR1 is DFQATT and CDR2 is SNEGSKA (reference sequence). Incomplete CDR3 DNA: TGCAGTGCTAGGAGAGACAGGGGAGTATGGACCGGGGAG. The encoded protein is CSARRDRGVWTGE. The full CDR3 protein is CSARRDRGVWTGELFF.

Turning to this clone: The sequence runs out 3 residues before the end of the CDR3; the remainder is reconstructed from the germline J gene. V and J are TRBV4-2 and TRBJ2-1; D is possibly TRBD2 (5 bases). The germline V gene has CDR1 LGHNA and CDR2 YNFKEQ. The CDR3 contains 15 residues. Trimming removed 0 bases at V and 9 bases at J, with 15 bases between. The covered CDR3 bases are TGTGCCAGCAGCCAAGAAGTAGGTAGTCGGGGTGAG. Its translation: CASSQEVGSRGE. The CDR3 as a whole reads CASSQEVGSRGEQFF.

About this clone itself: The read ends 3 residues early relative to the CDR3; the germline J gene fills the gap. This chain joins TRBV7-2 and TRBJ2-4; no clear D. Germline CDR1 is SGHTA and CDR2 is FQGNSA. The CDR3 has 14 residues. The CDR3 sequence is CASSLSRQPYGQYF. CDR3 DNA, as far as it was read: TGTGCCAGCAGCCTCTCGCGGCAGCCCTATGGT.

The sequenced CDR3 bases are TGTGCCAGCAGCTTCGGGGGGATACAAGAGACC. It codes for CASSFGGIQET. The whole CDR3 reads CASSFGGIQETQYF. This chain uses TRBV11-2 with TRBJ2-5; 7 bases align to TRBD2. Read data end 3 residues before the CDR3 end; the end is taken from the germline J gene. Germline CDR1 is SGHAT and CDR2 is FQNNGV. The V gene end was trimmed by 3 bases and the J gene end by 2 bases; junction bases not matched to a gene: 3. The CDR3 spans 14 residues.

CDR3 region: CSARGGETQYF. The sequenced part of the CDR3 DNA is TGCAGTGCTAGGGGGGGGGAGACC. This sequence joins TRBV20-1 and TRBJ2-5; 7 positions match TRBD2. The read ends 3 residues shy of where the CDR3 ends; the end is completed using the germline J gene. Germline CDR1 and CDR2: DFQATT and SNEGSKA (reference sequence). The CDR3 spans 11 residues. V was clipped by 3 bases and J by 5 bases; unmatched bases: 0.

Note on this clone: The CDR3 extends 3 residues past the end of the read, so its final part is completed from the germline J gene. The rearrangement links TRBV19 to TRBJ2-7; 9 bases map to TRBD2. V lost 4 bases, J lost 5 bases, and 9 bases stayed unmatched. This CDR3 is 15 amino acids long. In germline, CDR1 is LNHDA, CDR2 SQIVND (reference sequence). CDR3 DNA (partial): TGTGCCAGTAGTACATTAGCGGGAGCCCCGGACGAG. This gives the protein CASSTLAGAPDE. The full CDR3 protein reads CASSTLAGAPDEQYF.

The CDR3 loop is CSATRVPNQPQHF. CDR3 DNA, as far as it was read: TGCAGTGCTACCCGGGTCCCCAATCAGCCC. This chain uses TRBV20-1 with TRBJ1-5; D is undetermined. Read data end 3 residues before the CDR3 end; the end is taken from the germline J gene. The CDR3 runs to 13 residues. Between the trimmed V and J ends, which lost 4 bases and 3 bases, there was a span of 10 bases. CDR1 is DFQATT and CDR2 is SNEGSKA in the germline V gene (reference sequence).

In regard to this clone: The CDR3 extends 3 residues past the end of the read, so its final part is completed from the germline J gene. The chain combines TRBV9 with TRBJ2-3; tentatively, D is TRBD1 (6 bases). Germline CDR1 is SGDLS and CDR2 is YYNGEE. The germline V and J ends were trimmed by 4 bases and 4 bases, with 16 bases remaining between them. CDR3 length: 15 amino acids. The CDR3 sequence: CASSPGVGLSDTQYF. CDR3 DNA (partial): TGTGCCAGCAGCCCAGGGGTAGGGCTCTCAGATACG.

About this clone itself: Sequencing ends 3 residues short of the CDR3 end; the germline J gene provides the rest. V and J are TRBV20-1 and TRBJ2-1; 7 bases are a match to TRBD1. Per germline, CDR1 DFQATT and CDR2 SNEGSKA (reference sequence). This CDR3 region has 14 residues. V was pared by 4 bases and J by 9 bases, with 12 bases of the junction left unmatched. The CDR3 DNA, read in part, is TGCAGTGCTAAGGACATGAGGGGGCTGGGTGAG. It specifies CSAKDMRGLGE. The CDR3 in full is CSAKDMRGLGEQFF.

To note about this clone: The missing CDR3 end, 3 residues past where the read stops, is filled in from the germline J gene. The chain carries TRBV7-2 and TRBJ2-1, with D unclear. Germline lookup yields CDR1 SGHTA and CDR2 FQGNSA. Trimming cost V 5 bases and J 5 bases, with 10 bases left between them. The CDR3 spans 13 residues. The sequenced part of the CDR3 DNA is TGTGCCAGCAGCACCAACTTAAACAATGAG. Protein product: CASSTNLNNE. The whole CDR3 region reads CASSTNLNNEQFF.

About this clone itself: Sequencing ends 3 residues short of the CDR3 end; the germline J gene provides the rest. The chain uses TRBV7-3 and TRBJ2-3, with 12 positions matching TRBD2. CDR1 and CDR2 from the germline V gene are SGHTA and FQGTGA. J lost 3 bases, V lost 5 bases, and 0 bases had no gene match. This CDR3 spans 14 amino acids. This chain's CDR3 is CASSLAGGTDTQYF. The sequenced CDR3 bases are TGTGCCAGCAGCCTAGCGGGGGGGACAGATACG.

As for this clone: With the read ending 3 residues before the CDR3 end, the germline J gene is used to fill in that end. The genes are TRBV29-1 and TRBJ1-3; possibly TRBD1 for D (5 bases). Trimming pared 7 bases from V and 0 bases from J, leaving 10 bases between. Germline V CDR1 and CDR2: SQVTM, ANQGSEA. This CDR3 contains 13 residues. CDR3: CSAQQDSGNTIYF. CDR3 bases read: TGCAGCGCCCAACAGGACTCTGGAAACACC.

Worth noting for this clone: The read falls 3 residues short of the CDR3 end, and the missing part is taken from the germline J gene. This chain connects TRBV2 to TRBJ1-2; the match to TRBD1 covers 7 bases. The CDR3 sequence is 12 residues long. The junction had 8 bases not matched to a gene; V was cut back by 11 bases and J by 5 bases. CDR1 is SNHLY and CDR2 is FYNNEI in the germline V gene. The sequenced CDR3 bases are TGTGCCGAGACCGGGACAGAGTATGGC. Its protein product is CAETGTEYG. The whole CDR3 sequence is CAETGTEYGYTF.

CDR3 sequence reads: CASGQFSWTGGNYGYTF. Partial CDR3 DNA: TGTGCCAGTGGACAGTTCTCCTGGACAGGGGGGAACTATGGC. The V call is TRBV19, the J call TRBJ1-2; 10 nucleotides match TRBD1. Sequencing ends 3 residues short of the CDR3 end; the germline J gene provides the rest. Germline CDR1 LNHDA, CDR2 SQIVND (reference sequence). After removal of 8 bases from V and 2 bases from J, the junction contained 14 bases not matched to a gene. The CDR3 is 17 residues long.

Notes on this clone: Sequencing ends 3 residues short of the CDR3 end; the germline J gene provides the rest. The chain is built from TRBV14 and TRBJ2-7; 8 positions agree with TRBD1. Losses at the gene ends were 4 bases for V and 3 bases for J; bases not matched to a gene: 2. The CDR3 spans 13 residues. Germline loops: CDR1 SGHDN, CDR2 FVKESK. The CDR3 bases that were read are TGTGCCAGCAGCCCAACAGGGGGCTACGAG. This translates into CASSPTGGYE. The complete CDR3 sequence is CASSPTGGYEQYF. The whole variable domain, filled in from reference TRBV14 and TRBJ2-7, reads EAGVTQFPSHSVIEKGQTVTLRCDPISGHDNLYWYRRVMGKEIKFLLHFVKESKQDESGMPNNRFLAERTGGTYSTLKVQPAELEDSGVYFCASSPTGGYEQYFGPGTRLTVT.

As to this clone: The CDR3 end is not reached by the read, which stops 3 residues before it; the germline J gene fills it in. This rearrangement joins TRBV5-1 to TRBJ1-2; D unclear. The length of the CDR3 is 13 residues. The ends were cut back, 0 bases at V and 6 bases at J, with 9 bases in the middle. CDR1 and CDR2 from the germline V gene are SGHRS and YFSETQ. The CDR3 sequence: CASSLAAADGYTF. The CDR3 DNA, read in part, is TGCGCCAGCAGCTTGGCCGCGGCGGATGGC.

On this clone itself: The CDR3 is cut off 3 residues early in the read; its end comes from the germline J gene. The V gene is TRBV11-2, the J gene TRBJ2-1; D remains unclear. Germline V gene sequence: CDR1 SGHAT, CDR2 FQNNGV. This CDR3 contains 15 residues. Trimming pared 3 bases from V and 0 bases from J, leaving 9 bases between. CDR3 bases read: TGTGCCAGCAGCTTTGCCAGGAGCTCCTACAATGAG. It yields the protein CASSFARSSYNE. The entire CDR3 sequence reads CASSFARSSYNEQFF.

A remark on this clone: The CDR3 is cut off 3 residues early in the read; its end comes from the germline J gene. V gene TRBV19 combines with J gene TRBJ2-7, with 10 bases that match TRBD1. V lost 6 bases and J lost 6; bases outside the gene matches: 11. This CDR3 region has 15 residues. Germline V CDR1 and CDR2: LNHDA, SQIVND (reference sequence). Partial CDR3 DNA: TGTGCCAGTAGCGAGACAGGGGGCAGGTCTCGCGAG. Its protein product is CASSETGGRSRE. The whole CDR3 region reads CASSETGGRSREQYF.

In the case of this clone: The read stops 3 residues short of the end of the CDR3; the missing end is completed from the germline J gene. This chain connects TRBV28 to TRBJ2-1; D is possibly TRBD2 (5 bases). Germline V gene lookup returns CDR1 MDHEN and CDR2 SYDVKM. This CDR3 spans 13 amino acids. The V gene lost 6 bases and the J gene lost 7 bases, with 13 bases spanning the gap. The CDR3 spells CASSPAVPNEQFF. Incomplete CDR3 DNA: TGTGCCAGCAGCCCAGCGGTGCCAAATGAG.

The chain's CDR3 is CASREPGQGQETQYF. The part of the CDR3 DNA that was read is TGTGCCAGCAGAGAACCGGGACAGGGGCAAGAGACG. The chain carries TRBV6-1 and TRBJ2-3; 10 bases align to TRBD1. The CDR3 is cut off 3 residues early in the read; its end comes from the germline J gene. Germline CDR1 and CDR2: MNHNS and SASEGT. The length of the CDR3 is 15 residues.